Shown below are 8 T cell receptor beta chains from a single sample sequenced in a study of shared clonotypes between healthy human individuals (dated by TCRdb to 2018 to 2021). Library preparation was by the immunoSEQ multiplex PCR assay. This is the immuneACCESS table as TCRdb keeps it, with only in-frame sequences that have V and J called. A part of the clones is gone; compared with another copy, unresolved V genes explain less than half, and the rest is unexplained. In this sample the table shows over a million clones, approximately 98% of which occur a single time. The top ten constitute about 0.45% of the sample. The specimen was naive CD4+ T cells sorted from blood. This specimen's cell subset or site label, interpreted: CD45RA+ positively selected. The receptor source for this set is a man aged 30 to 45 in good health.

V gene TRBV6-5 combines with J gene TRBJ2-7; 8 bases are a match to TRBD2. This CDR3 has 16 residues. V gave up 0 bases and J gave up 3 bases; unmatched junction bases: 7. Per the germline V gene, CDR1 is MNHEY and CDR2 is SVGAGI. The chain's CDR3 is CASSYSAGGVFYEQYF. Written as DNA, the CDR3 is TGTGCCAGCAGTTACTCCGCGGGAGGTGTGTTCTACGAGCAGTACTTC.

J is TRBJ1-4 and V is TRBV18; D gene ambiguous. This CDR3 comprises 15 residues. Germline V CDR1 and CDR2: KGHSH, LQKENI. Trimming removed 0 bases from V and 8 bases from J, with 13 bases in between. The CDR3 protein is CASSPPGGLREKLFF. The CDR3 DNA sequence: TGTGCCAGCTCACCACCAGGAGGCCTGAGGGAAAAACTGTTTTTT. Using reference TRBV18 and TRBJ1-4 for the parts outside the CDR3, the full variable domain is NAGVMQNPRHLVRRRGQEARLRCSPMKGHSHVYWYRQLPEEGLKFMVYLQKENIIDESGMPKERFSAEFPKEGPSILRIQQVVRGDSAAYFCASSPPGGLREKLFFGSGTQLSVL.

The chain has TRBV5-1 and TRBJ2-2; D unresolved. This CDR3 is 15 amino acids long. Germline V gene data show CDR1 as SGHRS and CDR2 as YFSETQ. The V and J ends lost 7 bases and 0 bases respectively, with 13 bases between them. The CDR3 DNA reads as TGCGCCAGCTTTACCCGCAGTACGAACACCGGGGAGCTGTTTTTT. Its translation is CASFTRSTNTGELFF. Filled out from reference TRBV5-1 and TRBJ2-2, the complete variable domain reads KAGVTQTPRYLIKTRGQQVTLSCSPISGHRSVSWYQQTPGQGLQFLFEYFSETQRNKGNFPGRFSGRQFSNSRSEMNVSTLELGDSALYLCASFTRSTNTGELFFGEGSRLTVL.

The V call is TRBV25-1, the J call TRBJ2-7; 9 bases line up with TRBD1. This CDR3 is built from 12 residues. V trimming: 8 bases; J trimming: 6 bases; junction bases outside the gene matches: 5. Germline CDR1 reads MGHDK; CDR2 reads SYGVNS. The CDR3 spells CASEGTGREQYF. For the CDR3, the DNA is TGTGCCAGCGAGGGGACAGGGCGCGAGCAGTACTTC.

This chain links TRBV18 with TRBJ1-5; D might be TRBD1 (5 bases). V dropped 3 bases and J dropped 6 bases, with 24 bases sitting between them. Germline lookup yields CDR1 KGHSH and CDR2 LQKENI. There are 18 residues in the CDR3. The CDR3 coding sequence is TGTGCCAGCTCACCCCGGCCTCCGGGCCCCAGGGTGAGTCAGCCCCAGCATTTT. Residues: CASSPRPPGPRVSQPQHF.

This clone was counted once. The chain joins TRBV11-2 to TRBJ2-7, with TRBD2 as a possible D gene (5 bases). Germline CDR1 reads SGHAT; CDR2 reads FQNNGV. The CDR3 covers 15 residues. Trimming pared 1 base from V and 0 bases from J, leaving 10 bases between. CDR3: CASSLGGISSYEQYF. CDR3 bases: TGTGCCAGCAGCTTAGGAGGGATTAGCTCCTACGAGCAGTACTTC.

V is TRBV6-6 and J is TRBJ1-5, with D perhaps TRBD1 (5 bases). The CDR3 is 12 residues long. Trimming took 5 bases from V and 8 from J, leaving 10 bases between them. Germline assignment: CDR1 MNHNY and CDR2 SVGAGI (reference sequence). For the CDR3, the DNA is TGTGCCAGCAGTCGGGACTTGGAGCCCCAGCATTTT. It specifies CASSRDLEPQHF.

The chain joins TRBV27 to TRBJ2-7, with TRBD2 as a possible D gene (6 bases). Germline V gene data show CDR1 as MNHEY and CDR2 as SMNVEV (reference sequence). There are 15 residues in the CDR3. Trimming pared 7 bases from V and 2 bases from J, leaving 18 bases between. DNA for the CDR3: TGTGCCAGCACCGCCTTAAGTACGGGGGCCTACGAGCAGTACTTC. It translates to CASTALSTGAYEQYF.